This T cell receptor beta chain was sequenced during a study of control samples from healthy donors and cancer patients. Generated by immunoSEQ multiplex PCR, the TCRdb table keeps only in-frame clones and is missing some. The table lists 120,000 or so clones, around nine tenths of them singletons. From germline, CDR1 is WNHNN and CDR2 SYGVQD (reference sequence). CDR3 length equals 14 residues. The germline V and J ends were trimmed by 4 bases and 3 bases, with 9 bases remaining between them. The chain combines TRBV10-1 with TRBJ2-2; no clear D gene. The TCR originated in a man aged 30-40 years in good health. The sequencing input was blood. The CDR3 protein is CASSASLDTGELFF. CDR3 DNA sequence: TGCGCCAGCAGTGCCAGCCTTGACACCGGGGAGCTGTTTTTT.